This T cell receptor (beta chain) was captured in a study of T cell responses to AZD1222 COVID-19 vaccine. About this clone: No antigen is known for it.

Profiling relied on immunoSEQ multiplex PCR, and the TCRdb table lists in-frame clones only, not all of them. The sample holds 90,000 to 120,000 clones, around 94% seen once. Trimming left V 4 bases short and J 2 bases short, with 16 bases between. CDR3 length: 16 amino acids. Germline V gene sequence: CDR1 SGDLS, CDR2 YYNGEE. Study-level findings and limits: Unmutated variant regions reportedly attract nearly half of all spike-specific TCRs. Spike was spanned by vaccine-associated CD4 TCRs, with dominance at 160-218 and 743-854. Only a handful of AZD1222 recipients, several in all, had baseline seropositivity.

The sample consisted of peripheral blood, taken on day 0 of AZD1222 vaccination. The chain combines TRBV9 with TRBJ2-1; TRBD1 might be the D (5 bases). This clonotype was sampled from an adult in good health. CDR3 sequence (DNA): TGTGCCAGCAGCATACTGTCGACAGTTGCCTACAATGAGCAGTTCTTC. It specifies CASSILSTVAYNEQFF.